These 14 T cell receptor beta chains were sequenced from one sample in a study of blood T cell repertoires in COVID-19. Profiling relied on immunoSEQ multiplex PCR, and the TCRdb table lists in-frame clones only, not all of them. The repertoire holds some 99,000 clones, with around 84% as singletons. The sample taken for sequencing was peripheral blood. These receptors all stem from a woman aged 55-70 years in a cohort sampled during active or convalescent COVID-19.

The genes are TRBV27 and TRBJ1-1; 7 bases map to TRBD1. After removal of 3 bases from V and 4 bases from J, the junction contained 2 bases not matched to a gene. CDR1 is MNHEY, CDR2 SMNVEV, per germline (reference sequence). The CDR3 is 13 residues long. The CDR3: CASSLDRTTEAFF. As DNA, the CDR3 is TGTGCCAGCAGTTTGGACAGGACCACTGAAGCTTTCTTT.

This CDR3 reads CASSFGPLNTEAFF. The CDR3 DNA is TGTGCCAGCAGTTTTGGCCCTCTGAACACTGAAGCTTTCTTT. The rearrangement joins TRBV6-5 to TRBJ1-1; D remains unclear. Germline V lookup: CDR1 MNHEY, CDR2 SVGAGI. V was shortened by 4 bases and J by 0 bases, with 9 bases between the two germline ends. This CDR3 has 14 residues.

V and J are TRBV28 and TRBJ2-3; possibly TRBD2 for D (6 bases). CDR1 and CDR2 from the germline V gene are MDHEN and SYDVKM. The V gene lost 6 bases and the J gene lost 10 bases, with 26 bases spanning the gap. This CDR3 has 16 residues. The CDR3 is CASSPTGTAGVSAQYF. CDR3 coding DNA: TGTGCCAGCAGCCCCACCGGGACTGCCGGGGTGTCAGCGCAGTATTTT.

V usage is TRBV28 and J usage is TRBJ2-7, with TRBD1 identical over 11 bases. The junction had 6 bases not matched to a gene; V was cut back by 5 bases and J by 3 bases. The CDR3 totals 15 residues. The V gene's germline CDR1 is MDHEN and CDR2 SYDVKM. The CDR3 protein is CASSGTGTGGYEQYF. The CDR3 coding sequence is TGTGCCAGCAGTGGGACCGGGACAGGGGGCTACGAGCAGTACTTC.

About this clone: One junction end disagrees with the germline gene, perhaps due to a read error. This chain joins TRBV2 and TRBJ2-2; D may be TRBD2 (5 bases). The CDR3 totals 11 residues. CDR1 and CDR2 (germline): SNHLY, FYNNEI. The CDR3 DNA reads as TGTGCCAGCACCCTCGGGGAAAGCGCGGTTTTT. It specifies CASTLGESAVF. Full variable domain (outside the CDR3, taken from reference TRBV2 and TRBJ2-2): EPEVTQTPSHQVTQMGQEVILRCVPISNHLYFYWYRQILGQKVEFLVSFYNNEISEKSEIFDDQFSVERPDGSNFTLKIRSTKLEDSAMYFCASTLGESAVFGEGSRLTVL.

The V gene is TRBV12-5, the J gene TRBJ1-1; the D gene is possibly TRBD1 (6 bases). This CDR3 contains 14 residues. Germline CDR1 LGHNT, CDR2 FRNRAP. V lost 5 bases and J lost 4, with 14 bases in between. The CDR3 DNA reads TGTGCTAGTGGTGCCGACAGGTTGGTCACTGAAGCTTTCTTT. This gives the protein CASGADRLVTEAFF.

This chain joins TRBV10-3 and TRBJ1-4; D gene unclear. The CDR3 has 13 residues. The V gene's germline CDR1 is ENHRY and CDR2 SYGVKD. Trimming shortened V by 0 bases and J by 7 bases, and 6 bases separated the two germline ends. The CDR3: CAISESQVEKLFF. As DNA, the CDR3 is TGTGCCATCAGTGAGTCCCAGGTTGAAAAACTGTTTTTT.

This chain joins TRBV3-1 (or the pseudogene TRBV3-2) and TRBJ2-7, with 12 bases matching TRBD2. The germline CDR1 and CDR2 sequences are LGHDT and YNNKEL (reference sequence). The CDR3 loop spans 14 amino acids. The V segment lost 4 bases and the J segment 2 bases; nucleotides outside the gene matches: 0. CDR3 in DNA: TGTGCCAGCAGCCGGACTAGCGGGGCCTACGAGCAGTACTTC. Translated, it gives CASSRTSGAYEQYF.

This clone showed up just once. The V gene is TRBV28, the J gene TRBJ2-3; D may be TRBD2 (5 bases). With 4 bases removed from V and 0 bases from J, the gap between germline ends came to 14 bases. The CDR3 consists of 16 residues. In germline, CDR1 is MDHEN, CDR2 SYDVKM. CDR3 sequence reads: CASSSTKRSSTDTQYF. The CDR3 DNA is TGTGCCAGCAGTTCTACGAAGCGGAGTAGCACAGATACGCAGTATTTT.

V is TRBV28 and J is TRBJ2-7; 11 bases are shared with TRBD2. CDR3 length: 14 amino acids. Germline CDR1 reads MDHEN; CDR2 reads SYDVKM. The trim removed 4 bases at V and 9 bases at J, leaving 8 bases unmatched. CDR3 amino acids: CASSSLAGGVGQYF. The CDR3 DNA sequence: TGTGCCAGCAGTTCCCTAGCGGGAGGTGTTGGGCAGTACTTC.

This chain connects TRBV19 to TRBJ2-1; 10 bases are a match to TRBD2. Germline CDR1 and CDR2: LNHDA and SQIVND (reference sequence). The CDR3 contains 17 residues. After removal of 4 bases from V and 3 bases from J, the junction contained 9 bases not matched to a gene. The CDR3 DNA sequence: TGTGCCAGTAGTACTCTAGCGGGAGTCTCCTACTACAATGAGCAGTTCTTC. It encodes CASSTLAGVSYYNEQFF.

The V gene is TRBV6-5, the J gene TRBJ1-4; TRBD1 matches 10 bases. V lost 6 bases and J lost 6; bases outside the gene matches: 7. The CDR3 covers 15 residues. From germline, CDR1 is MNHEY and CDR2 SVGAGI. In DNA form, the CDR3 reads TGTGCCAGCAGACTTCCCGGGACAGGGGATGAAAAACTGTTTTTT. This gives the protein CASRLPGTGDEKLFF.

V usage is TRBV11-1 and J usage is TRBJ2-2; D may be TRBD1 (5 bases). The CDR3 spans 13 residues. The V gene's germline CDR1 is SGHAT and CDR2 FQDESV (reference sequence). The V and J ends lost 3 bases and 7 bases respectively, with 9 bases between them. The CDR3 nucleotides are TGTGCCAGCAGCTTCCAGGGTATCGGGGAGCTGTTTTTT. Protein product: CASSFQGIGELFF.

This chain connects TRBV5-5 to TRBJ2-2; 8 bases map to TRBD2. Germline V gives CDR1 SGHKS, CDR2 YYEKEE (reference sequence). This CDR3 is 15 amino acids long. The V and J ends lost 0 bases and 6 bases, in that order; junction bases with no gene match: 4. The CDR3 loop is CASSLAGGEAGELFF. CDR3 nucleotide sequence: TGTGCCAGCAGCTTGGCCGGGGGGGAGGCCGGGGAGCTGTTTTTT.